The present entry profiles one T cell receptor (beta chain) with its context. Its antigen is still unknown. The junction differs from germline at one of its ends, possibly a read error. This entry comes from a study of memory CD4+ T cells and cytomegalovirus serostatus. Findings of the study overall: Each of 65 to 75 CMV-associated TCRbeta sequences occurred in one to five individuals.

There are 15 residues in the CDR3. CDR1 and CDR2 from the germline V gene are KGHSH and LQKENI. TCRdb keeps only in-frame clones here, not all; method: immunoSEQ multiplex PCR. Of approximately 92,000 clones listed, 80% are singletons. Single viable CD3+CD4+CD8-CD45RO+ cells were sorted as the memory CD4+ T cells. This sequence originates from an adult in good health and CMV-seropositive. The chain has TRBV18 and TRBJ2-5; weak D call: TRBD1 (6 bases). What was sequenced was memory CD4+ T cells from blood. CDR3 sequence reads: CASSPSWGPGEAQYF. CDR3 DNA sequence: TGTGCCAGCTCCCCCTCGTGGGGGCCCGGAGAGGCCCAGTACTTC.